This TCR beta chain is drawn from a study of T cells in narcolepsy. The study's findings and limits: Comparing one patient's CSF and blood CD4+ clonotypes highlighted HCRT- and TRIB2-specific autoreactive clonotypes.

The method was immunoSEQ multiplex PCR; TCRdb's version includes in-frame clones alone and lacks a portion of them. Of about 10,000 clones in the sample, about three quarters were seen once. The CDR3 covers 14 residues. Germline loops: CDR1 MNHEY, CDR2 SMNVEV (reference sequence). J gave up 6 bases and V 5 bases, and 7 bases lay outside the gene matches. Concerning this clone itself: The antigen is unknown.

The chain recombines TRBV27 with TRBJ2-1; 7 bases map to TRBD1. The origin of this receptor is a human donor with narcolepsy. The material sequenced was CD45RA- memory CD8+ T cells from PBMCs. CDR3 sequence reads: CASSPSPGGNEQFF. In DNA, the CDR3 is TGTGCCAGCAGTCCGAGCCCAGGGGGCAATGAGCAGTTCTTC.